This entry lists 16 T cell receptor beta chains sequenced from one sample in a study of cytomegalovirus exposure and HLA in healthy donors. PCR amplification relied on 60 Vbeta primers (plus 13 Jbeta primers). Clones were read by immunoSEQ multiplex PCR, and TCRdb kept only the in-frame ones, dropping some. This table holds under 200,000 clones, 80% to 90% found once. Sequencing input: PBMCs. These receptors all come from a man between 18 and 29 years old in good health and CMV-seropositive.

The rearrangement uses TRBV18 and TRBJ2-5; D is perhaps TRBD1 (6 bases). Trimming cost V 3 bases and J 1 base, with 9 bases left between them. Germline V gene sequence: CDR1 KGHSH, CDR2 LQKENI. This CDR3 has 14 residues. The CDR3 loop is CASSPRQVQETQYF. CDR3 DNA: TGTGCCAGCTCACCTCGACAGGTCCAAGAGACCCAGTACTTC.

The sample holds one count of this clone. The chain recombines TRBV19 with TRBJ2-7, with D possibly being TRBD1 (6 bases). V lost 4 bases to trimming and J lost 3 bases, with 19 bases between them. Germline loops: CDR1 LNHDA, CDR2 SQIVND (reference sequence). CDR3 length equals 16 residues. The CDR3 DNA sequence: TGTGCCAGTAGTACAAGGGACACATTACCGAACTACGAGCAGTACTTC. Translated, it gives CASSTRDTLPNYEQYF.

The J gene is TRBJ2-3, the V gene TRBV27; TRBD1 matches at 9 bases. This CDR3 contains 19 residues. Germline V gene sequence: CDR1 MNHEY, CDR2 SMNVEV (reference sequence). Germline trimming cut 4 bases from V and 4 bases from J; bases unmatched to any gene: 18. The CDR3 DNA is TGTGCCAGCAGTTCTGCTGCTGCCCGGGACAGGGAAAGCCCAGATACGCAGTATTTT. Translated, it gives CASSSAAARDRESPDTQYF.

The V gene is TRBV11-2, the J gene TRBJ2-5; 7 bases line up with TRBD2. V shed 4 bases, J shed 5 bases, and the junction held 10 bases outside the gene matches. This CDR3 comprises 15 residues. CDR1 and CDR2 from the germline V gene are SGHAT and FQNNGV. CDR3 nucleotide sequence: TGTGCCAGCAGCTCACTAGGACTAGTCGAGGAGACCCAGTACTTC. Translation: CASSSLGLVEETQYF.

The chain combines TRBV30 with TRBJ1-2; D might be TRBD1 (5 bases). The germline gives CDR1 GTSNPN, CDR2 SVGIG (reference sequence). The V gene lost 0 bases and the J gene lost 3 bases, with 14 bases spanning the gap. The CDR3 spans 15 residues. The CDR3 protein is CAWSVSPGSYYGYTF. The CDR3 DNA reads TGTGCCTGGAGTGTTTCTCCAGGGTCCTACTATGGCTACACCTTC.

This chain links TRBV6-5 with TRBJ1-5; D possibly corresponds to TRBD1 (6 bases). V was pared by 8 bases and J by 7 bases, with 18 bases between. The CDR3 covers 14 residues. CDR1 is MNHEY, CDR2 SVGAGI, per germline. CDR3 in amino acids: CASGWGGGGQPQHF. DNA of the CDR3: TGTGCCAGCGGCTGGGGGGGCGGTGGCCAGCCCCAGCATTTT.

The V call is TRBV7-2, the J call TRBJ2-1; D uncertain. This CDR3 is 16 amino acids long. Trimming took 1 base from V and 4 from J, leaving 14 bases between them. Germline V gives CDR1 SGHTA, CDR2 FQGNSA. As DNA, the CDR3 is TGTGCCAGCAGCTTAGGGTCTTCCGTTAGTTACAATGAGCAGTTCTTC. Its protein product is CASSLGSSVSYNEQFF.

The rearrangement links TRBV6-5 to TRBJ1-4; D is perhaps TRBD1 (5 bases). V was trimmed by 10 bases and J by 8 bases, leaving 20 bases between them. CDR1 MNHEY and CDR2 SVGAGI come from the germline V gene. The CDR3 has 14 amino acids. The DNA of the CDR3 is TGTGCCACCCAAAATCTGGGACTGCGGGAAAAACTGTTTTTT. It specifies CATQNLGLREKLFF.

The gene calls are TRBV7-9 and TRBJ2-2, with D tentatively TRBD1 (6 bases). Trimming took off 5 bases at V and 8 bases at J, with 15 bases between the two ends. The CDR3 covers 14 residues. The germline V gene has CDR1 SEHNR and CDR2 FQNEAQ (reference sequence). In DNA form, the CDR3 reads TGTGCCAGCAGCAGATCACAGGGCCTGGGGGAGCTGTTTTTT. This gives the protein CASSRSQGLGELFF.

The rearrangement joins TRBV27 to TRBJ2-5; 9 nucleotides agree with TRBD2. Germline assignment: CDR1 MNHEY and CDR2 SMNVEV (reference sequence). Losses at the gene ends were 6 bases for V and 4 bases for J; bases not matched to a gene: 9. The CDR3 runs 15 residues. This chain's CDR3 is CASSSGTSPIETQYF. The CDR3 DNA is TGTGCCAGCAGCTCCGGGACTAGCCCAATAGAGACCCAGTACTTC.

This sequence joins TRBV5-6 and TRBJ1-4, with TRBD1 as a possible D gene (5 bases). Trimming stripped 0 bases from V and 8 bases from J, with 17 bases between. This CDR3 spans 16 amino acids. The germline gives CDR1 SGHDT, CDR2 YYEEEE. The CDR3 DNA sequence: TGTGCCAGCAGCTTGGCCCCACGAATCCAGGGCGAAAAACTGTTTTTT. This sequence encodes CASSLAPRIQGEKLFF.

This chain links TRBV29-1 with TRBJ1-2; possible D gene TRBD1, 5 bases. The CDR3 runs to 13 residues. V dropped 5 bases and J dropped 7 bases, with 17 bases sitting between them. Germline V gene data show CDR1 as SQVTM and CDR2 as ANQGSEA. CDR3 sequence: CSVYAGPTGGYTF. For the CDR3, the DNA is TGCAGCGTTTACGCGGGGCCTACAGGTGGCTACACCTTC.

The V call is TRBV6-1, the J call TRBJ2-1; the D is unclear. The CDR3 loop spans 14 amino acids. Germline CDR1 MNHNS, CDR2 SASEGT. V shed 7 bases and J shed 5 bases, with 15 bases lying between them. CDR3: CASTMGHLDNEQFF. CDR3 nucleotides: TGTGCCAGCACCATGGGCCACCTCGACAATGAGCAGTTCTTC.

The chain joins TRBV7-2 to TRBJ1-1, with a tentative D call TRBD1 (6 bases). CDR3 length: 13 residues. The V gene's germline CDR1 is SGHTA and CDR2 FQGNSA. The germline V and J ends were trimmed by 6 bases and 3 bases, with 11 bases remaining between them. Here the CDR3 reads CASRQGLDTEAFF. The CDR3, as DNA: TGTGCCAGCAGGCAGGGGTTGGACACTGAAGCTTTCTTT. Supplemented by reference TRBV7-2 and TRBJ1-1, the full variable domain reads GAGVSQSPSNKVTEKGKDVELRCDPISGHTALYWYRQSLGQGLEFLIYFQGNSAPDKSGLPSDRFSAERTGGSVSTLTIQRTQQEDSAVYLCASRQGLDTEAFFGQGTRLTVV.

This clone was found a few times. The chain couples TRBV2 to TRBJ1-3, with no clear D. V shed 1 base and J shed 6 bases, with 7 bases lying between them. The CDR3 has 13 amino acids. The germline CDR1 and CDR2 sequences are SNHLY and FYNNEI. DNA of the CDR3: TGTGCCAGCAGTGAAGATCCAGAAAACACCATATATTTT. Protein sequence: CASSEDPENTIYF.

The V gene is TRBV9, the J gene TRBJ2-1; D may be TRBD1 (5 bases). Germline V gene lookup returns CDR1 SGDLS and CDR2 YYNGEE. This CDR3 is 15 amino acids long. V lost 2 bases and J 7 bases, leaving 16 bases between the germline ends. The CDR3 spells CASSVWGNGLNEQFF. The CDR3, as DNA: TGTGCCAGCAGCGTTTGGGGCAACGGTTTAAATGAGCAGTTCTTC.